This T cell receptor beta chain was recorded in a study of OX40 agonist ivuxolimab in advanced cancers. Turning to the study itself: Participants averaged approximately 61 years of age (range 23 to 79) and were approximately 81% male. The study, taken as a whole, reports: Clonal expansion from baseline to week 6 occurred in both CD4+ and CD8+ T cells.

Remarks on this clone: Antigen: not known.

Some clones are missing from TCRdb's copy, which holds only in-frame ones; the method was immunoSEQ multiplex PCR. The data contain about 49,000 clones, roughly 80% of them singletons. V shed 0 bases and J shed 3 bases, with 7 bases lying between them. From germline, CDR1 is SGHKS and CDR2 YYEKEE (reference sequence). This CDR3 is built from 14 residues. V and J are TRBV5-5 and TRBJ2-4; possibly TRBD2 for D (5 bases). The source material was CD4+ or CD8+ T cells sorted from blood, sampled in a trial of the OX40 agonist ivuxolimab. This TCR was recovered from an adult with an advanced solid tumor such as melanoma, head and neck, liver or kidney cancer. The CDR3 DNA sequence: TGTGCCAGCAGCTTGGGTAGCGTCAAAAACATTCAGTACTTC. Amino acids: CASSLGSVKNIQYF. Full variable domain (missing parts from reference TRBV5-5 and TRBJ2-4): DAGVTQSPTHLIKTRGQQVTLRCSPISGHKSVSWYQQVLGQGPQFIFQYYEKEERGRGNFPDRFSARQFPNYSSELNVNALLLGDSALYLCASSLGSVKNIQYFGAGTRLSVL.